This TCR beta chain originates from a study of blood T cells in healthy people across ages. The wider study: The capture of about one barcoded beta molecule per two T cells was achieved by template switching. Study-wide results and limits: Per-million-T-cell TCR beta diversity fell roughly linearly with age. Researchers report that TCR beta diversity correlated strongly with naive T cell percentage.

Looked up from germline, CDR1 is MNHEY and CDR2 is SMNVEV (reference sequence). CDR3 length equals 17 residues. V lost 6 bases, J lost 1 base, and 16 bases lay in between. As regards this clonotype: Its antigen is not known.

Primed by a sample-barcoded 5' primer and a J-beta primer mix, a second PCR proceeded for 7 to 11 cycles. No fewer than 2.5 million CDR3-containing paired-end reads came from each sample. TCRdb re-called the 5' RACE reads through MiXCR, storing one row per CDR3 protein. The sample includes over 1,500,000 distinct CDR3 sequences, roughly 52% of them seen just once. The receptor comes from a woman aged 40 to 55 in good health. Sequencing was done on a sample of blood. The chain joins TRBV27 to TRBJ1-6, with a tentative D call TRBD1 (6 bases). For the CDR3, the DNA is TGTGCCAGCAGCCAGTCGCGGGGGCCTTCCTATAATTCACCCCTCCACTTT. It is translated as CASSQSRGPSYNSPLHF.